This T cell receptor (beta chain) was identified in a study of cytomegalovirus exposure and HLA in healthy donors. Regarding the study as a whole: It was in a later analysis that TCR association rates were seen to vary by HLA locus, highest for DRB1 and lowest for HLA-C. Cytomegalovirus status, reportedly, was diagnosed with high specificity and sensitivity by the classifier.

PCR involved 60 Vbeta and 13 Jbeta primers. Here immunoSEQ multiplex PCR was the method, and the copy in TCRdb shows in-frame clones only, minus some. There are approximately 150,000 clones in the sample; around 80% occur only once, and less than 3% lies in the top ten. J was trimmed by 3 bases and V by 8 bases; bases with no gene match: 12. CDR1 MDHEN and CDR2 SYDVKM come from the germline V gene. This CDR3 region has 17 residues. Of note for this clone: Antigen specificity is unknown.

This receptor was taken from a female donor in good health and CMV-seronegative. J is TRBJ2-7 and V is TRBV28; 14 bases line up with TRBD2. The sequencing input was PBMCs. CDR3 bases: TGTGCCAGCGGGACAGTGACTAGCGGGAGGGAGGTCTACGAGCAGTACTTC. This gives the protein CASGTVTSGREVYEQYF.